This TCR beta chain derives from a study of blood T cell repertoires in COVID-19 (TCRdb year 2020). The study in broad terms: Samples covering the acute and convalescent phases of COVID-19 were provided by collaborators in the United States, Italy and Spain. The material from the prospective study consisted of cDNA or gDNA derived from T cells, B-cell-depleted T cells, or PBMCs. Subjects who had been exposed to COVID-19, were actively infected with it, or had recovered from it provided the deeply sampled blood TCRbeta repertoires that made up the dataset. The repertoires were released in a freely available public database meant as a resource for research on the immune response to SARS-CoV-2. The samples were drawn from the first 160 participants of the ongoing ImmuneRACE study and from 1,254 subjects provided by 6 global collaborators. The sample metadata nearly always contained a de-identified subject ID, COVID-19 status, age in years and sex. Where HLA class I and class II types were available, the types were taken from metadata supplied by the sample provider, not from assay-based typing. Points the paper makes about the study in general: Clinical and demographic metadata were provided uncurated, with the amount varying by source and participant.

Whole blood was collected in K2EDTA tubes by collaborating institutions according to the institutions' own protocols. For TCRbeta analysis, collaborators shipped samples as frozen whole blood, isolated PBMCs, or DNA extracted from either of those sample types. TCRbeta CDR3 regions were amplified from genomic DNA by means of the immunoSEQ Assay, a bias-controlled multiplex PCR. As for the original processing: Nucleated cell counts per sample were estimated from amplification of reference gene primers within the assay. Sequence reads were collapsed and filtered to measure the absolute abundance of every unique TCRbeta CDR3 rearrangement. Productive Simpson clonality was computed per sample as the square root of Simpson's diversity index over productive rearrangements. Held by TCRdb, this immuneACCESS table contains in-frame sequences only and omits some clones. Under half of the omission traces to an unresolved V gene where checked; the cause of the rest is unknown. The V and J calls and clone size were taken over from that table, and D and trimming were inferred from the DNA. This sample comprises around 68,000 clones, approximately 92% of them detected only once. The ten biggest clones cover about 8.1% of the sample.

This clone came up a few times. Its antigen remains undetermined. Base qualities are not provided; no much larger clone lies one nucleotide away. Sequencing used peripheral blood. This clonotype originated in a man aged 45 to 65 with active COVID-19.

The CDR3 region has the sequence CASALDTPYGYTF. The DNA is TGTGCTAGTGCCCTGGACACACCCTATGGCTACACCTTC. The sequence is built from TRBV12-5 and TRBJ1-2; 5 matching bases give a weak D call of TRBD1. The germline V gene sets CDR1 to LGHNT and CDR2 to FRNRAP. Cut back by 7 bases and 4 bases, the V and J ends lie 13 bases apart. From the cysteine up to the phenylalanine, the CDR3 has a length of 13 residues. The read is trimmed to its CDR3 DNA, 39 bases read in frame from base 1.